The 10 T cell receptor beta chains below were found in one sample sequenced in a study of T cells in Graves' hyperthyroidism and ophthalmopathy. TCR beta CDR3 regions were amplified from RNA transcripts. The HTBI primer set served for first-round RT-PCR of the TCR CDR3. TCRdb analysed the multiplex PCR reads with MiXCR anew, one entry per CDR3 protein. The data hold hundreds of thousands of distinct CDR3 sequences, with 14% observed a single time. Sequencing was performed on blood. These receptor sequences come from a woman younger than 35 with Graves' hyperthyroidism.

The rearrangement joins TRBV7-2 to TRBJ2-7; unclear D gene. Germline values: CDR1 SGHTA, CDR2 FQGNSA. Trimming took 3 bases from V and 5 from J, leaving 11 bases between them. The CDR3 is made up of 13 amino acids. CDR3 protein: CASSFMARNEQYF. The CDR3 DNA reads TGTGCCAGCAGCTTTATGGCCCGAAACGAGCAGTACTTC. The full variable domain, in which reference TRBV7-2 and TRBJ2-7 provide the parts outside the CDR3, is GAGVSQSPSNKVTEKGKDVELRCDPISGHTALYWYRQSLGQGLEFLIYFQGNSAPDKSGLPSDRFSAERTGGSVSTLTIQRTQQEDSAVYLCASSFMARNEQYFGPGTRLTVT.

J is TRBJ1-5 and V is TRBV30; a weak D match, TRBD1 (5 bases). V lost 3 bases, J lost 4 bases, and 10 bases lay in between. Germline CDR1 reads GTSNPN; CDR2 reads SVGIG (reference sequence). The CDR3 length is 13 residues. CDR3 DNA: TGTGCCTGGAGCAGACAGCCAAATCAGCCCCAGCATTTT. This translates into CAWSRQPNQPQHF. Complete variable domain (other parts from reference TRBV30 and TRBJ1-5): SQTIHQWPATLVQPVGSPLSLECTVEGTSNPNLYWYRQAAGRGLQLLFYSVGIGQISSEVPQNLSASRPQDRQFILSSKKLLLSDSGFYLCAWSRQPNQPQHFGDGTRLSIL.

This clonotype was seen more than once but under ten times. The chain recombines TRBV29-1 with TRBJ1-2; no clear D gene. The V gene's germline CDR1 is SQVTM and CDR2 ANQGSEA. The V gene lost 1 base and the J gene lost 11 bases, with 20 bases spanning the gap. This CDR3 contains 14 residues. CDR3 nucleotides: TGCAGCGTTGAAGGGGTCCTTCAACCGTTGGGTTACACCTTC. It is translated as CSVEGVLQPLGYTF.

This clonotype was recorded at least ten times. CDR3 bases: TGTGCCAGCAGCTCGATCCGCGCACAGGGAGGTTTCGGGAATGAGCAGTTCTTC. This codes for CASSSIRAQGGFGNEQFF. This chain links TRBV5-8 with TRBJ2-1; possibly TRBD1 or TRBD2 for D (6 bases each). V lost 3 bases and J lost 7, with 26 bases in between. CDR1 SGHTS and CDR2 YDEGEE come from the germline V gene. The CDR3 extends over 18 amino acids.

This clonotype was detected only a few times. The CDR3 DNA is TGTGCCATCGCCCCCACGACGGGACGTTACAATGAGCAGTTCTTC. Protein sequence: CAIAPTTGRYNEQFF. The chain joins TRBV10-3 to TRBJ2-1; D may be TRBD1 or TRBD2 (5 bases each). CDR1 is ENHRY, CDR2 SYGVKD, per germline. V shed 8 bases and J shed 4 bases, with 18 bases lying between them. The CDR3 length is 15 residues.

The J gene is TRBJ1-1, the V gene TRBV14; 7 nucleotides agree with TRBD1. The CDR3 is 15 amino acids. The V gene end was trimmed by 1 base and the J gene end by 3 bases; junction bases not matched to a gene: 5. Germline lookup yields CDR1 SGHDN and CDR2 FVKESK. CDR3: CASSQVGQGDTEAFF. The DNA for the CDR3 is TGTGCCAGCAGCCAAGTGGGTCAGGGGGACACTGAAGCTTTCTTT.

Ten or more counts support this clonotype. The J gene is TRBJ1-1, the V gene TRBV3-1; D gene uncertain. Germline loops: CDR1 LGHDT, CDR2 YNNKEL (reference sequence). V lost 6 bases and J lost 11, with 16 bases in between. There are 12 residues in the CDR3. CDR3 sequence (DNA): TGTGCCAGCAGGTTAGGTGATCTGGAGGCTTTCTTT. It is translated as CASRLGDLEAFF.

This clonotype was seen only a few times. This chain links TRBV4-3 with TRBJ1-6, with D maybe TRBD1 (5 bases). Trimming took 0 bases from V and 0 from J, leaving 15 bases between them. Germline V gene data show CDR1 as LGHNA and CDR2 as YSLEER. The CDR3 contains 19 residues. This CDR3 reads CASSQDIQGGSSYNSPLHF. The CDR3 nucleotides are TGCGCCAGCAGCCAAGATATCCAGGGTGGGAGCTCCTATAATTCACCCCTCCACTTT.

This clonotype was seen a few times. The chain has TRBV4-1 and TRBJ1-5; D uncertain. Per the germline V gene, CDR1 is MGHRA and CDR2 is YSYEKL. This CDR3 has 15 residues. Trimming stripped 4 bases from V and 0 bases from J, with 10 bases between. In DNA, the CDR3 is TGCGCCAGCAGCCGGATACCCTATAGCAATCAGCCCCAGCATTTT. Amino acid sequence: CASSRIPYSNQPQHF.

This rearrangement joins TRBV15 to TRBJ2-3; no reliable D call. The length of the CDR3 is 16 residues. Trimming shortened V by 1 base and J by 0 bases, and 11 bases separated the two germline ends. Germline lookup yields CDR1 LNHNV and CDR2 YYDKDF (reference sequence). This CDR3 is CATSRVKTSSTDTQYF. The CDR3 DNA is TGTGCCACCAGCAGAGTCAAGACCAGTAGCACAGATACGCAGTATTTT.